This T cell receptor beta chain originates from a study of identical twins (dated by TCRdb to about 2016). As for the study more broadly: The study deep-sequenced TCR alpha and beta repertoires from monozygotic twins, unrelated adults of various ages and cord blood to test whether fetal clonotypes persist. To rule out contamination, replicate twin experiments were performed at different times with different library preparation protocols. Study-wide conclusions, independent of this receptor: Because the same donors could not be followed over many years, the conclusions relied on cross-sectional statistical analysis. Compared with coincidental sharing between unrelated individuals, an excess of low generation-probability sequences was observed among out-of-frame TCR alpha sequences shared between twins. Abundant cord blood beta clonotypes carried fewer insertions; young adult naive repertoires showed a weaker similar trend, while memory repertoires showed none. Zero-insertion analyses could be partly confounded by invariant T cells such as MAIT and iNKT, though diverse VJ usage argued against such confounding for most clonotypes. A weaker excess of twin sharing was found in beta out-of-frame sequences because the signal-to-noise ratio was lowered by fewer shared sequences. In monozygotic twins, recombination models systematically underestimated out-of-frame TCR alpha sharing, but the models matched the sharing seen between unrelated individuals.

Every donor was a healthy Caucasian. Three pairs of female monozygotic twins, all aged about 18 to 29 years, were included in the twin cohort. Miltenyi CD45RO+ enrichment and human naive T-cell isolation kits were used to isolate memory (CD45RO+) and naive T cells from PBMC. Libraries came from 5' RACE. Instrument used: Illumina HiSeq 2000. Template switching introduced a universal primer binding site; the final cDNA contained a unique molecular identifier, enabling accurate counting of TCR cDNA molecules. First-strand cDNA for TCR alpha and beta chains was synthesized from specific primers in the conserved constant-segment region. To control for contamination, every cDNA library carried two barcodes: a SMART-Mk sample barcode plus Illumina barcodes. TruSeq adapter sequences along with Illumina sample barcodes were introduced in two successive PCR steps. Sequencing of the TCR alpha and beta cDNA libraries was done on the Illumina HiSeq platform using custom primers. The study's processing was this. Raw reads were processed with MiGEC to extract unique molecular identifiers, and MiXCR was used to determine CDR3 positions. For each individual, recombination models were inferred using an EM algorithm with the repgenHMM and IGoR tools. Shared clonotype analysis was performed with the tcR package in R, normalizing sharing by the product of cloneset sizes. Out-of-frame nonproductive sequences were analyzed to study raw recombination free of thymic and clonal selection effects. TCRdb took the public reads, trimmed them with fastp at Q25, ran MiXCR for clone calling and kept in-frame beta chains. Entries are consolidated by CDR3 protein sequence, retaining the most common genes and DNA. TCRdb, not the original authors, processed these V and J calls. For this sample there are fewer than 250,000 distinct CDR3 sequences; around 8% appear just once. About 1.8% of the sample is in the top ten clones.

CDR1 and CDR2 (SEHNR, FQNEAQ) derive from the germline V gene (reference sequence). Between the V and J ends, shortened by 5 bases and 9 bases respectively, the junction contains 17 bases. From its cysteine to its phenylalanine, the CDR3 spans 15 amino acids. Only the CDR3 DNA is retained, 45 bases long and in frame from the first base. This clonotype was detected many times. Its antigen is currently not known. Base qualities are missing; no much larger clone stands one base away. The same data also contributed to another study, on yellow fever vaccine responses in identical twins. As noted in the second study: The authors reported that the T cell response to vaccination in identical twins appeared partly convergent and partly personalized. The study precisely tracked vaccine-responding T cell clones in identical twins.

This receptor was obtained from a woman in her late teens or twenties in good health. The V and J segments used are TRBV7-9 and TRBJ1-6; the D gene assignment is ambiguous. The sample consisted of memory (CD45RO+) T cells sorted from blood. Taken with the paper, the label for cell subset or site translates to: CD45RO+ enriched T cells. The CDR3 sequence is CASSAHGVESSPLHF. The nucleotides are TGTGCCAGCAGCGCACATGGGGTGGAGAGTTCACCCCTCCACTTT.